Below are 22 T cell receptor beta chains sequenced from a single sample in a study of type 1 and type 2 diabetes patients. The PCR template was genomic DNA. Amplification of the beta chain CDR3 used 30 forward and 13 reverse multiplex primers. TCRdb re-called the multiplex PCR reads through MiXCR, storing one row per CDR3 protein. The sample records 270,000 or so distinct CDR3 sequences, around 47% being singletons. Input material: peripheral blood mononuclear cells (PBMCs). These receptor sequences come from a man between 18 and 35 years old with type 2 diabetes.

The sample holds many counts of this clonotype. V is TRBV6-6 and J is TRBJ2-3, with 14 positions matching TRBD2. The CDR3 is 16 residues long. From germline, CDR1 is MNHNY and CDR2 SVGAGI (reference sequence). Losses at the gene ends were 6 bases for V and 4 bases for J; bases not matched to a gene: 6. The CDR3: CASRPTSGRAADTQYF. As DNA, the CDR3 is TGTGCCAGCAGACCGACTAGCGGGAGGGCCGCAGATACGCAGTATTTT.

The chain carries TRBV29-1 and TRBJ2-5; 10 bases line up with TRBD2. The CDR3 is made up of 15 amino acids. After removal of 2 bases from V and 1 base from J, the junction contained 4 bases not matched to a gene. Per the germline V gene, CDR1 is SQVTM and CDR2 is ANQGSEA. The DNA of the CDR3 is TGCAGCGTTGAATTAGCGGGAGGCGCCCAAGAGACCCAGTACTTC. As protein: CSVELAGGAQETQYF.

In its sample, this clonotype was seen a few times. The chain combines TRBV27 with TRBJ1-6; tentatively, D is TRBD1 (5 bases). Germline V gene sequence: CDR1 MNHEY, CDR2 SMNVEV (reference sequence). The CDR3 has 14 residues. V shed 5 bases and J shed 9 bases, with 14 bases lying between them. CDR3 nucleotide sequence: TGTGCCAGCAGTCTTGGGGGGAGCGGTTCACCCCTCCACTTT. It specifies CASSLGGSGSPLHF.

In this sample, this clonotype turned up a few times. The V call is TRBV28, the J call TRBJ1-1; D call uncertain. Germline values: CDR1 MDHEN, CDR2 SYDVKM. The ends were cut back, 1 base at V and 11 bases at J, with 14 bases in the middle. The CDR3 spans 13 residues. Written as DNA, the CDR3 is TGTGCCAGCAGTTTATCCGCCGGAGGTCGGGCTTTCTTT. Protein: CASSLSAGGRAFF.

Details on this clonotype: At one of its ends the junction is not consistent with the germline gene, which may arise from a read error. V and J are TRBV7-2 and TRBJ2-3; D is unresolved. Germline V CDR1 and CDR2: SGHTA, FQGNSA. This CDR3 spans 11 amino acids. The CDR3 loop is CASSLLGRWAF. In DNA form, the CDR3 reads TGTGCCAGCAGCTTATTGGGCAGGTGGGCGTTT.

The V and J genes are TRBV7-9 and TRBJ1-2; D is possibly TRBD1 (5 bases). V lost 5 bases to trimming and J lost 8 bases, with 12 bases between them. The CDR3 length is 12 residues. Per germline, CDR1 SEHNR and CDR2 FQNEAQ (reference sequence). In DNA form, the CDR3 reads TGTGCCAGCAGCCCGCAGGGAAACGGCTACACCTTC. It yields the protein CASSPQGNGYTF.

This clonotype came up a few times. In DNA, the CDR3 is TGCAGTGCCTCTTGGCAGACCCAGTACTTC. Translation: CSASWQTQYF. The chain uses TRBV20-1 and TRBJ2-5; D is undetermined. With 6 bases removed from V and 6 bases from J, the gap between germline ends came to 8 bases. Germline assignment: CDR1 DFQATT and CDR2 SNEGSKA (reference sequence). The CDR3 is 10 residues long.

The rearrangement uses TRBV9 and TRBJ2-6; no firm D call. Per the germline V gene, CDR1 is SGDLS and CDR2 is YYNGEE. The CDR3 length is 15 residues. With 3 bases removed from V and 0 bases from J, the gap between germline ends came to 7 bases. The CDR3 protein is CASSGKNSGANVLTF. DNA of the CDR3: TGTGCCAGCAGCGGAAAAAACTCTGGGGCCAACGTCCTGACTTTC.

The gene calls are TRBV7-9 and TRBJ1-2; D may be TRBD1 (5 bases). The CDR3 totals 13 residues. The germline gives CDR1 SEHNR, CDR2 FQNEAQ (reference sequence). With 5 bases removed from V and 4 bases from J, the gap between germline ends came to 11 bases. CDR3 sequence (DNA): TGTGCCAGCAGCCCCGACAGCAGCTATGGCTACACCTTC. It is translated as CASSPDSSYGYTF.

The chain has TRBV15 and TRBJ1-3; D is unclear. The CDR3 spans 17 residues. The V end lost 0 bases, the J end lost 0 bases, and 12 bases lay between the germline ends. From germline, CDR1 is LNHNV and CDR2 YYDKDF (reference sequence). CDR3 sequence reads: CATSRDYASSSGNTIYF. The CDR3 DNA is TGTGCCACCAGCAGAGATTACGCCAGCAGCTCTGGAAACACCATATATTTT.

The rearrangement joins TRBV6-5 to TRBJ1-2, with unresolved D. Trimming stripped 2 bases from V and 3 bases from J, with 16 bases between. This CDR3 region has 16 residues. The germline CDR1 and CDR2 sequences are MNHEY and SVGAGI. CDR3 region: CASSYDAAVNYYGYTF. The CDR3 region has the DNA TGTGCCAGCAGTTACGACGCGGCAGTGAATTACTATGGCTACACCTTC.

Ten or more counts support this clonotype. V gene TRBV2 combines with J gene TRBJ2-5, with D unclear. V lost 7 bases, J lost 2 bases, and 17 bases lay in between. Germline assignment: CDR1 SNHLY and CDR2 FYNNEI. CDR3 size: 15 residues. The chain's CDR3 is CASTRTIPVQETQYF. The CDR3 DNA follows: TGTGCCAGCACCCGGACCATTCCAGTACAAGAGACCCAGTACTTC.

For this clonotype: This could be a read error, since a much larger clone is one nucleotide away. DNA of the CDR3: TGTGCCAGCAGCCTCCCGCCGGACACTGAAGCTTTCTTT. This translates into CASSLPPDTEAFF. The V gene is TRBV7-9, the J gene TRBJ1-1; D unclear. The germline V gene encodes CDR1 SEHNR and CDR2 FQNEAQ (reference sequence). This CDR3 is 13 amino acids long. Trimming removed 5 bases from V and 3 bases from J, with 10 bases in between. Drawing the rest from reference TRBV7-9 and TRBJ1-1, the complete variable domain is DTGVSQNPRHKITKRGQNVTFRCDPISEHNRLYWYRQTLGQGPEFLTYFQNEAQLEKSRLLSDRFSAERPKGSFSTLEIQRTEQGDSAMYLCASSLPPDTEAFFGQGTRLTVV.

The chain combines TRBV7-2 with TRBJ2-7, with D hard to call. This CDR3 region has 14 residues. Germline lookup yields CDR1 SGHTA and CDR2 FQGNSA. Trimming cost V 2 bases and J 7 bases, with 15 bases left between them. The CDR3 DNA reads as TGTGCCAGCAGCTTACCGCCTAAATCTAGGGAGCAGTACTTC. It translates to CASSLPPKSREQYF.

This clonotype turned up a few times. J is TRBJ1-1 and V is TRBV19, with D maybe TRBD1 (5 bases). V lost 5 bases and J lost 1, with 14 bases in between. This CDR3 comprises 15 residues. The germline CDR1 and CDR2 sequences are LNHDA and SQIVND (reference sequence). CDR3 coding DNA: TGTGCCAGTAGTTCCTTATGGGGGGAGAACACTGAAGCTTTCTTT. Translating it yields CASSSLWGENTEAFF.

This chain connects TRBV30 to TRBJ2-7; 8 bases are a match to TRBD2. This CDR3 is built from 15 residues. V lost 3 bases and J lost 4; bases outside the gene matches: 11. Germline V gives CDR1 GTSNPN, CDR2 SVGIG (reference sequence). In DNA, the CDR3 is TGTGCCTGGAGACCGAAGCGGGGGCGACTATACGAGCAGTACTTC. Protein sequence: CAWRPKRGRLYEQYF.

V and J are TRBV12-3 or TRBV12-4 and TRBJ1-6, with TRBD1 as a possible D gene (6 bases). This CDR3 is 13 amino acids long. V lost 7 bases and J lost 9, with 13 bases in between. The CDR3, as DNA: TGTGCCAGCACCATACAGGGTACTTCACCCCTCCACTTT. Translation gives CASTIQGTSPLHF.

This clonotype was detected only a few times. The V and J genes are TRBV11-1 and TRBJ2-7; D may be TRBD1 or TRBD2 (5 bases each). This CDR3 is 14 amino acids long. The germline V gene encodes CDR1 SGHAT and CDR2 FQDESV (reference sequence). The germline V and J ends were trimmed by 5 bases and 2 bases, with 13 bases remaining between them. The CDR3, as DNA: TGTGCCAGCAGCCCCGAGGGACGGGCCTACGAGCAGTACTTC. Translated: CASSPEGRAYEQYF. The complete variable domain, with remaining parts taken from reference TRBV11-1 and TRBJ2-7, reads EAEVAQSPRYKITEKSQAVAFWCDPISGHATLYWYRQILGQGPELLVQFQDESVVDDSQLPKDRFSAERLKGVDSTLKIQPAELGDSAMYLCASSPEGRAYEQYFGPGTRLTVT.

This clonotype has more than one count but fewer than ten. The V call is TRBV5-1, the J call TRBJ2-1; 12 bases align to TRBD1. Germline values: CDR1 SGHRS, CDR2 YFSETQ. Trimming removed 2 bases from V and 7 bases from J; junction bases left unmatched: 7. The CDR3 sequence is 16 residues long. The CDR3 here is CASSFPGQGAQNEQFF. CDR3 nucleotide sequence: TGCGCCAGCAGCTTCCCGGGACAGGGGGCGCAAAATGAGCAGTTCTTC. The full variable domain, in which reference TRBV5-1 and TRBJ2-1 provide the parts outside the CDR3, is KAGVTQTPRYLIKTRGQQVTLSCSPISGHRSVSWYQQTPGQGLQFLFEYFSETQRNKGNFPGRFSGRQFSNSRSEMNVSTLELGDSALYLCASSFPGQGAQNEQFFGPGTRLTVL.

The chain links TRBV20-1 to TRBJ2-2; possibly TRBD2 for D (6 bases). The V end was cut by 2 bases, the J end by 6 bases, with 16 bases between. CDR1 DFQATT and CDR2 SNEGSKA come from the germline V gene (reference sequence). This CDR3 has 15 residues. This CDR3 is CSARQALGGAGELFF. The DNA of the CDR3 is TGCAGTGCTAGACAAGCACTGGGGGGAGCCGGGGAGCTGTTTTTT.

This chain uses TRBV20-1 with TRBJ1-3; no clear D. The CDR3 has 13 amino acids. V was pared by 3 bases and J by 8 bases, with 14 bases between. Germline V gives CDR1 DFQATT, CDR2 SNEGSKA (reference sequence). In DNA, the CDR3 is TGCAGTGCTAGGGCGGTGGAGAGGGACACCATATATTTT. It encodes CSARAVERDTIYF.

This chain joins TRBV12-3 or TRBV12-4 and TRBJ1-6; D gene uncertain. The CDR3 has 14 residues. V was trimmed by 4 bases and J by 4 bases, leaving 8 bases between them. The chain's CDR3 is CASSYGQYNSPLHF. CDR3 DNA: TGTGCCAGCAGTTACGGGCAGTATAATTCACCCCTCCACTTT.